This TCR beta chain comes out of a study of cytomegalovirus exposure and HLA in healthy donors. Study information: Membership in the Caucasian-associated ancestry cluster was found for about 80% of around 380 genotyped donors.

13 Jbeta primers and 60 Vbeta primers were used for the PCR. The method was immunoSEQ multiplex PCR; TCRdb's version includes in-frame clones alone and lacks a portion of them. The table lists 200,000 to 250,000 clones, about four fifths of them singletons. With respect to this clone: As yet, its antigen is unknown.

General study results and limits: Many donors shared some public TCRs, even though most TCR sequences were rare. Most subjects' HLA-A and HLA-B alleles were reportedly predicted from TCR beta sequences.

Healthy bone marrow donors formed the donor group. Looked up from germline, CDR1 is SNHLY and CDR2 is FYNNEI. Trimming removed 6 bases from V and 4 bases from J, with 12 bases in between. This CDR3 has 13 residues. The TCR was taken from a man under 40 in good health and CMV-seronegative. The chain uses TRBV2 and TRBJ1-1; tentatively, D is TRBD1 (5 bases). The material sequenced was PBMCs. The DNA for the CDR3 is TGTGCCAGCAGAGACAGTGAAGGCACTGAAGCTTTCTTT. Translated: CASRDSEGTEAFF. The full variable domain, completed using reference TRBV2 and TRBJ1-1, is EPEVTQTPSHQVTQMGQEVILRCVPISNHLYFYWYRQILGQKVEFLVSFYNNEISEKSEIFDDQFSVERPDGSNFTLKIRSTKLEDSAMYFCASRDSEGTEAFFGQGTRLTVV.